The 27 T cell receptor beta chains presented below share a single source sample, sequenced in a study of metastatic and nonmetastatic thyroid tumors (dated by TCRdb to 2020 to 2021). The protocol used for the library was PCR. These reads were obtained on an Illumina HiSeq 4000. TCRdb took the public reads, trimmed them with fastp at Q25, ran MiXCR for clone calling and kept in-frame beta chains. This sample lists under 45,000 clones; 28% were detected once. Roughly 9.5% of the sample is taken by the ten largest. Before undergoing thyroid surgery, none of the patients had been given any kind of treatment. The sequencing sample was made of blood. The receptors shown here come from a male donor with papillary thyroid cancer or a benign thyroid nodule (not recorded which). Some clones in this sample may be carry-over from other donors' samples.

The gene calls are TRBV12-5 and TRBJ2-7, with D possibly being TRBD2 (5 bases). V was cut by 0 bases and J by 0 bases, with 12 bases left in between. CDR1 LGHNT and CDR2 FRNRAP come from the germline V gene. CDR3 length: 16 amino acids. The CDR3 sequence is CASGLVRADLSYEQYF. The CDR3 DNA reads as TGTGCTAGTGGTTTGGTCCGAGCGGACCTCTCCTACGAGCAGTACTTC. Full variable domain (outside the CDR3, taken from reference TRBV12-5 and TRBJ2-7): DARVTQTPRHKVTEMGQEVTMRCQPILGHNTVFWYRQTMMQGLELLAYFRNRAPLDDSGMPKDRFSAEMPDATLATLKIQPSEPRDSAVYFCASGLVRADLSYEQYFGPGTRLTVT.

This clone has only a few counts. The CDR3 protein is CASSLASNRGPGNTIYF. The DNA for the CDR3 is TGTGCCAGCAGTTTAGCCTCAAACAGGGGGCCTGGAAACACCATATATTTT. The V call is TRBV28, the J call TRBJ1-3; 9 bases are a match to TRBD1. CDR1 and CDR2 from the germline V gene are MDHEN and SYDVKM. The J segment lost 2 bases and the V segment lost 2 bases, leaving 7 bases of the junction unmatched. CDR3 length: 17 amino acids.

This clone was seen a handful of times. The rearrangement uses TRBV28 and TRBJ2-7, with 7 bases lining up with TRBD1. Germline V gene lookup returns CDR1 MDHEN and CDR2 SYDVKM. The CDR3 extends over 17 amino acids. With V trimmed by 9 bases and J by 0 bases, 17 bases remained unmatched. Here the CDR3 DNA reads TGTGCCAGTAAGGGGAACAGGGGCGGACCAGCCTCCTACGAGCAGTACTTC. This sequence encodes CASKGNRGGPASYEQYF.

CDR3 sequence (DNA): TGCGCCAGCAGCTACACAGGCAGGGGGCGGGAGCAGTACTTC. It yields the protein CASSYTGRGREQYF. The chain combines TRBV5-1 with TRBJ2-7; 8 nucleotides match TRBD1. Germline values: CDR1 SGHRS, CDR2 YFSETQ. The CDR3 runs to 14 residues. V was clipped by 3 bases and J by 7 bases; unmatched bases: 9.

This clone appeared many times. The chain carries TRBV9 and TRBJ1-3; D is undetermined. Germline CDR1 reads SGDLS; CDR2 reads YYNGEE. The CDR3 is made up of 16 amino acids. Trimming stripped 0 bases from V and 0 bases from J, with 10 bases between. The CDR3 DNA reads as TGTGCCAGCAGCGTAGGGGGTGCAGACTCTGGAAACACCATATATTTT. Protein product: CASSVGGADSGNTIYF. Full variable domain (outside the CDR3, taken from reference TRBV9 and TRBJ1-3): DSGVTQTPKHLITATGQRVTLRCSPRSGDLSVYWYQQSLDQGLQFLIQYYNGEERAKGNILERFSAQQFPDLHSELNLSSLELGDSALYFCASSVGGADSGNTIYFGEGSWLTVV.

This clone was seen only a few times. A much larger clone lies one base from this, so it may be a read error. The chain links TRBV5-4 to TRBJ2-5; D uncertain. This CDR3 has 11 amino acids. Per the germline V gene, CDR1 is SGHNT and CDR2 is YYREEE (reference sequence). The CDR3 sequence is CASSLQETHYF. In DNA form, the CDR3 reads TGTGCCAGCAGTCTTCAAGAGACCCATTACTTC. Full variable domain (rest looked up from reference TRBV5-4 and TRBJ2-5): ETGVTQSPTHLIKTRGQQVTLRCSSQSGHNTVSWYQQALGQGPQFIFQYYREEENGRGNFPPRFSGLQFPNYSSELNVNALELDDSALYLCASSLQETHYFGPGTRLLVL.

V usage is TRBV28 and J usage is TRBJ1-2; maybe TRBD1 (5 bases). This CDR3 comprises 14 residues. CDR1 and CDR2 from the germline V gene are MDHEN and SYDVKM. Trimming took off 6 bases at V and 9 bases at J, with 20 bases between the two ends. This CDR3 reads CASRREDMVPCYTF. The CDR3 coding sequence is TGTGCCAGCAGGAGGGAGGACATGGTCCCTTGCTACACCTTC.

This clone is deemed medium-sized (0.01 to 0.1%). The chain couples TRBV12-5 to TRBJ2-7, with D perhaps matching TRBD2 (6 bases). Germline V lookup: CDR1 LGHNT, CDR2 FRNRAP. The CDR3 loop spans 13 amino acids. V was clipped by 1 base and J by 2 bases, with 6 bases between them. CDR3 nucleotides: TGTGCTAGTGGTTTGGGGGGGGCCTACGAGCAGTACTTC. Its protein product is CASGLGGAYEQYF.

Many counts were recorded for this clone. The junction differs from germline at one of its ends, possibly a read error. The chain links TRBV29-1 to TRBJ2-1; either TRBD1 or TRBD2 may supply D (5 bases each). Germline CDR1 and CDR2: SQVTM and ANQGSEA. CDR3 size: 13 residues. CDR3 sequence reads: CGVLRDEGSEQFF. Written as DNA, the CDR3 is TGCGGCGTCCTCCGGGACGAAGGGAGTGAGCAGTTCTTC.

This clone was recorded at least ten times. A much bigger clone sits one base away, suggesting this may be a read error. This chain uses TRBV6-2 or TRBV6-3 with TRBJ1-5; tentative D call: TRBD1 (5 bases). V was shortened by 10 bases and J by 2 bases, with 15 bases between the two germline ends. The CDR3 has 14 amino acids. Germline V gives CDR1 MNHEY, CDR2 SVGEGT. CDR3 residues: CATYGHYGNQPQHF. The CDR3 coding sequence is TGTGCCACTTACGGACACTATGGCAATCAGCCCCAGCATTTT.

This clone was counted a few times. The chain uses TRBV12-3 or TRBV12-4 and TRBJ2-3; 7 bases match TRBD2. The CDR3 is made up of 16 amino acids. The J segment lost 2 bases and the V segment lost 1 base, leaving 6 bases of the junction unmatched. Written as DNA, the CDR3 is TGTGCCAGCAGTTTAGTAGGCGGGAGACCCACAGATACGCAGTATTTT. It specifies CASSLVGGRPTDTQYF.

This clone appeared a few times. The V gene is TRBV6-1, the J gene TRBJ1-6, with 7 positions matching TRBD1. Per the germline V gene, CDR1 is MNHNS and CDR2 is SASEGT. CDR3 size: 15 residues. Trimming cost V 3 bases and J 9 bases; bases outside gene matches: 8. This chain's CDR3 is CASSETTGRSSPLHF. In DNA form, the CDR3 reads TGTGCCAGCAGTGAGACGACAGGGCGGAGTTCACCCCTCCACTTT.

The CDR3 DNA reads as TGCAGTGCCCCTGGGTGGTACTGCTACACCTTC. Amino acids: CSAPGWYCYTF. The chain is built from TRBV20-1 and TRBJ1-2; D gene uncertain. The V gene's germline CDR1 is DFQATT and CDR2 SNEGSKA (reference sequence). Trimming cost V 6 bases and J 9 bases, with 14 bases left between them. This CDR3 has 11 residues.

The chain combines TRBV20-1 with TRBJ1-1; 10 bases agree with TRBD1. The CDR3 totals 12 residues. J gave up 7 bases and V 5 bases, and 4 bases lay outside the gene matches. The germline V gene encodes CDR1 DFQATT and CDR2 SNEGSKA (reference sequence). The CDR3 loop reads CSAQTGGYEAFF. The CDR3 DNA reads TGCAGTGCTCAGACAGGGGGCTATGAAGCTTTCTTT.

There are a few counts of this clone. The chain uses TRBV12-3 or TRBV12-4 and TRBJ2-7; D is unresolved. The CDR3 covers 12 residues. With 6 bases removed from V and 4 bases from J, the gap between germline ends came to 10 bases. CDR3 loop: CASSPFGYEQYF. As DNA, the CDR3 is TGTGCCAGCAGCCCCTTTGGATACGAGCAGTACTTC.

The CDR3 DNA follows: TGCGCCAGCAGCCAAACACAGGATTGGACCGGGGAGCTGTTTTTT. Translation gives CASSQTQDWTGELFF. The rearrangement links TRBV4-3 to TRBJ2-2, with D possibly matching TRBD1 (5 bases). Between the trimmed V and J ends, which lost 2 bases and 5 bases, there was a span of 12 bases. Germline V gene lookup returns CDR1 LGHNA and CDR2 YSLEER. The CDR3 length is 15 residues.

Concerning this clone: A read error is likely, as this CDR3 ends without the conserved phenylalanine or tryptophan. V is TRBV28 and J is TRBJ1-1, with no clear D. There are 12 residues in the CDR3. Germline CDR1 reads MDHEN; CDR2 reads SYDVKM. Trimming stripped 7 bases from V and 11 bases from J, with 17 bases between. The CDR3 sequence: CASTFSSGWAFL. In nucleotides, the CDR3 is TGTGCCAGCACTTTTTCTTCAGGATGGGCTTTCTTA.

This clone was seen repeatedly, ten times or more. Other nucleotide sequences from this sample produce the same CDR3. The V gene is TRBV5-1, the J gene TRBJ2-5, with 10 bases aligning to TRBD1. This CDR3 contains 15 residues. Germline CDR1 is SGHRS and CDR2 is YFSETQ. Trimming took 4 bases from V and 5 from J; bases not matched to a gene: 8. This chain's CDR3 is CASSQGQGFGETQYF. CDR3 DNA: TGCGCCAGCAGCCAGGGACAGGGGTTCGGCGAGACCCAGTACTTC.

The genes are TRBV12-3 or TRBV12-4 and TRBJ2-1, with 10 bases identical to TRBD2. The V segment lost 6 bases and the J segment 6 bases; nucleotides outside the gene matches: 11. CDR3 length: 16 amino acids. The DNA of the CDR3 is TGTGCCAGCAGCCCTCGCACTAGCGGGGCCTCCAATGAGCAGTTCTTC. Amino acid sequence: CASSPRTSGASNEQFF.

This clone showed up many times. The chain couples TRBV6-1 to TRBJ2-6; D unresolved. With 6 bases removed from V and 3 bases from J, the gap between germline ends came to 6 bases. Germline CDR1 and CDR2: MNHNS and SASEGT. The CDR3 is 13 residues long. CDR3 loop: CASRTFGANVLTF. The CDR3 DNA is TGTGCCAGCAGGACTTTTGGGGCCAACGTCCTGACTTTC.

This chain connects TRBV5-1 to TRBJ1-1; D possibly corresponds to TRBD1 (5 bases). The CDR3 spans 14 residues. The germline gives CDR1 SGHRS, CDR2 YFSETQ. Deletions cut 0 bases from V and 5 bases from J, with 11 bases between. The CDR3 protein is CASSLVPGQTEAFF. The CDR3 coding sequence is TGCGCCAGCAGCTTGGTTCCAGGGCAAACTGAAGCTTTCTTT.

With regard to this clone: This may come from a read error, since a much larger clone is one base off. This likely comes from a read error, as the CDR3 has no conserved phenylalanine or tryptophan at its end. The genes are TRBV5-1 and TRBJ2-1, with 10 bases that match TRBD2. There are 15 residues in the CDR3. CDR1 SGHRS and CDR2 YFSETQ come from the germline V gene. The CDR3 sequence is CASSLWGLAMDDQFL. CDR3 coding DNA: TGCGCCAGCAGCTTGTGGGGACTAGCGATGGATGATCAGTTCCTC.

Ten or more counts support this clone. CDR3 nucleotides: TGTGCCAGCAGCCAAGAAGGCCAGTCTAATTCACCCCTCCACTTT. It specifies CASSQEGQSNSPLHF. The rearrangement uses TRBV4-2 and TRBJ1-6, with D unclear. The germline gives CDR1 LGHNA, CDR2 YNFKEQ. The CDR3 extends over 15 amino acids. V dropped 0 bases and J dropped 6 bases, with 9 bases sitting between them.

CDR3 nucleotides: TGTGCCAGCACCTGGGGGGACAGATACACCGGGGAGCTGTTTTTT. It yields the protein CASTWGDRYTGELFF. The gene calls are TRBV27 and TRBJ2-2, with a tentative D call TRBD1 (7 bases). This CDR3 is built from 15 residues. Germline loops: CDR1 MNHEY, CDR2 SMNVEV (reference sequence). The germline V and J ends were trimmed by 7 bases and 3 bases, with 15 bases remaining between them.

For this clone: The conserved phenylalanine or tryptophan normally closing the CDR3 is absent here, so this likely arose from a read error. The chain couples TRBV24-1 to TRBJ2-5, with D tentatively TRBD1 (5 bases). CDR3 size: 12 residues. Germline assignment: CDR1 KGHDR and CDR2 SFDVKD. Trimming left V 8 bases short and J 5 bases short, with 11 bases between. The CDR3 DNA is TGTGCCACCATAGGGGAAATGGAGACCCAGTACTAC. Translated: CATIGEMETQYY.

The CDR3 region is CASSYAGSEAFF. The CDR3 DNA sequence: TGTGCCAGCAGTTACGCGGGCAGTGAAGCTTTCTTT. V gene TRBV6-2 or TRBV6-3 combines with J gene TRBJ1-1; D remains unclear. The CDR3 runs 12 residues. The germline V gene has CDR1 MNHEY and CDR2 SVGEGT. Trimming cost V 2 bases and J 7 bases, with 8 bases left between them.

This clone was counted many times. The genes are TRBV20-1 and TRBJ2-3; 7 positions match TRBD1. There are 17 residues in the CDR3. V shed 0 bases, J shed 0 bases, and the junction held 9 bases outside the gene matches. Germline V gene sequence: CDR1 DFQATT, CDR2 SNEGSKA (reference sequence). The CDR3 DNA is TGCAGTGCTAGAGATCTGGGACAGCACTCTAGCACAGATACGCAGTATTTT. Amino acid sequence: CSARDLGQHSSTDTQYF.